One and the same sample provided the 28 T cell receptor beta chains below, sequenced in a study of CD8 T cells in Susac syndrome. cDNA came from about 0.5 to 1 ug RNA primed by random hexamers. One entry per CDR3 protein results from TCRdb running MiXCR on the immunoSEQ multiplex PCR reads. This table holds around 140,000 distinct CDR3 sequences, around 80% found once. The sample taken for sequencing was CD8+ T cells from PBMCs. Receptors were obtained from a human donor with multiple sclerosis.

There are many counts of this clonotype. V usage is TRBV7-9 and J usage is TRBJ1-5; tentative D call: TRBD1 (5 bases). This CDR3 comprises 15 residues. CDR1 is SEHNR and CDR2 is FQNEAQ in the germline V gene (reference sequence). V was clipped by 5 bases and J by 5 bases, with 16 bases between them. CDR3 region: CASSPTQGGDQPQHF. CDR3 DNA: TGTGCCAGCAGCCCGACCCAGGGAGGGGATCAGCCCCAGCATTTT.

V usage is TRBV7-8 and J usage is TRBJ2-1, with 7 bases matching TRBD2. The V segment lost 5 bases and the J segment 6 bases; nucleotides outside the gene matches: 13. Germline lookup yields CDR1 SGHVS and CDR2 FQNEAQ. There are 16 residues in the CDR3. CDR3 protein: CASSPPGGGDLNEQFF. The CDR3 DNA follows: TGTGCCAGCAGCCCACCGGGGGGAGGGGACCTCAATGAGCAGTTCTTC.

The chain couples TRBV11-2 to TRBJ2-1; the match to TRBD2 covers 8 bases. The CDR3 totals 17 residues. CDR1 is SGHAT and CDR2 is FQNNGV in the germline V gene. V gave up 5 bases and J gave up 2 bases; unmatched junction bases: 11. The CDR3 is CASSGRDPGLAYNEQFF. The CDR3, as DNA: TGTGCCAGCAGCGGACGGGACCCGGGACTAGCCTACAATGAGCAGTTCTTC.

In this sample, this clonotype turned up a few times. The chain is built from TRBV6-2 or TRBV6-3 and TRBJ1-5, with TRBD1 identical over 8 bases. The ends lost 6 bases at V and 11 bases at J; junction bases unmatched: 12. Germline V gene sequence: CDR1 MNHEY, CDR2 SVGEGT. This CDR3 comprises 14 residues. The CDR3 reads CASSQGQVAFAQHF. The CDR3 coding sequence is TGTGCCAGCAGCCAGGGACAGGTCGCCTTCGCCCAGCATTTT.

This clonotype was detected a few times. This chain joins TRBV6-1 and TRBJ2-7; D tentatively fits TRBD1 or TRBD2 (6 bases each). Per the germline V gene, CDR1 is MNHNS and CDR2 is SASEGT. Trimming took off 3 bases at V and 3 bases at J, with 9 bases between the two ends. CDR3 length: 13 amino acids. The CDR3 region is CASSDRGGYEQYF. DNA of the CDR3: TGTGCCAGCAGTGACAGGGGAGGCTACGAGCAGTACTTC.

This clonotype has just a few counts. The genes are TRBV6-1 and TRBJ2-7; 7 nucleotides line up with TRBD1. The CDR3 is made up of 14 amino acids. Trimming removed 1 base from V and 4 bases from J; junction bases left unmatched: 4. The germline V gene has CDR1 MNHNS and CDR2 SASEGT. The CDR3 spells CASSEVGQEYEQYF. In DNA, the CDR3 is TGTGCCAGCAGTGAAGTAGGACAGGAGTACGAGCAGTACTTC.

The V call is TRBV24-1, the J call TRBJ2-1, with TRBD2 matching over 13 bases. Germline V gene lookup returns CDR1 KGHDR and CDR2 SFDVKD. The CDR3 contains 18 residues. V lost 3 bases to trimming and J lost 8 bases; unmatched junction nucleotides: 12. This chain's CDR3 is CATSDRDGTSGAVDEQFF. DNA of the CDR3: TGTGCCACCAGTGATCGAGATGGGACTAGCGGGGCAGTAGATGAGCAGTTCTTC.

The rearrangement joins TRBV6-2 or TRBV6-3 to TRBJ2-7; maybe TRBD1 (5 bases). Per the germline V gene, CDR1 is MNHEY and CDR2 is SVGEGT. Trimming cost V 4 bases and J 3 bases, with 13 bases left between them. This CDR3 region has 14 residues. The CDR3 DNA reads as TGTGCCAGCAGTTCCCTATTCGACAGCTACGAGCAGTACGTC. Amino acid sequence: CASSSLFDSYEQYV.

The chain uses TRBV5-1 and TRBJ1-3; 8 positions match TRBD1. V was clipped by 3 bases and J by 0 bases; unmatched bases: 11. This CDR3 has 18 residues. Germline CDR1 SGHRS, CDR2 YFSETQ. This CDR3 reads CASSSGSPRGPSGNTIYF. The CDR3 DNA reads as TGCGCCAGCAGCTCCGGTAGTCCCAGGGGGCCCTCTGGAAACACCATATATTTT.

The chain recombines TRBV6-6 with TRBJ2-3; D is unclear. From germline, CDR1 is MNHNY and CDR2 SVGAGI (reference sequence). There are 13 residues in the CDR3. Between the trimmed V and J ends, which lost 1 base and 4 bases, there was a span of 6 bases. In DNA form, the CDR3 reads TGTGCCAGCAGTTACTACGCTGCAGATACGCAGTATTTT. Its protein is CASSYYAADTQYF.

The chain joins TRBV5-1 to TRBJ1-2; D not resolved. The germline V gene has CDR1 SGHRS and CDR2 YFSETQ. The CDR3 spans 13 residues. V was pared by 0 bases and J by 3 bases, with 6 bases between. The CDR3 protein is CASSLGHYYGYTF. The DNA for the CDR3 is TGCGCCAGCAGCTTGGGACATTACTATGGCTACACCTTC.

The rearrangement links TRBV3-1 to TRBJ2-3, with 8 bases aligning to TRBD1. V was pared by 3 bases and J by 6 bases, with 8 bases of the junction left unmatched. Germline-derived CDR1 and CDR2 are LGHDT and YNNKEL (reference sequence). CDR3 length: 15 amino acids. The CDR3 protein is CASSHGQGVGDTQYF. The CDR3 DNA reads TGTGCCAGCAGCCACGGACAGGGAGTGGGGGATACGCAGTATTTT.

This sequence joins TRBV19 and TRBJ1-1; D remains ambiguous. This CDR3 region has 14 residues. Trimming took 4 bases from V and 2 from J, leaving 11 bases between them. Germline V gene sequence: CDR1 LNHDA, CDR2 SQIVND (reference sequence). Here the CDR3 DNA reads TGTGCCAGTAGTAAACAAGTCCGAAACACTGAAGCTTTCTTT. The encoded protein is CASSKQVRNTEAFF.

The rearrangement links TRBV5-1 to TRBJ2-1; TRBD2 might be the D (6 bases). Germline-derived CDR1 and CDR2 are SGHRS and YFSETQ. This CDR3 is 15 amino acids long. Trimming took off 1 base at V and 9 bases at J, with 17 bases between the two ends. The CDR3 reads CASSLSRRGYGEQFF. CDR3 sequence (DNA): TGCGCCAGCAGCTTGAGCAGGAGGGGCTATGGTGAGCAGTTCTTC.

This sequence joins TRBV7-2 and TRBJ1-5, with D perhaps TRBD1 (5 bases). Per germline, CDR1 SGHTA and CDR2 FQGNSA. The CDR3 has 18 amino acids. V was trimmed by 0 bases and J by 2 bases, leaving 17 bases between them. CDR3 sequence reads: CASSLARKGARGNQPQHF. The CDR3 coding sequence is TGTGCCAGCAGCTTAGCGCGAAAAGGGGCGCGAGGCAATCAGCCCCAGCATTTT.

The chain uses TRBV3-1 and TRBJ2-2; D may match TRBD1 or TRBD2 (5 bases each). The CDR3 has 16 amino acids. V dropped 4 bases and J dropped 1 base, with 13 bases sitting between them. CDR1 is LGHDT, CDR2 YNNKEL, per germline (reference sequence). Written as DNA, the CDR3 is TGTGCCAGCAGCCCCGGGGCACCTCTGAACACCGGGGAGCTGTTTTTT. Translation: CASSPGAPLNTGELFF.

Points on this clonotype: A junction end diverges from the germline sequence, so it may reflect a read error. The genes are TRBV3-1 and TRBJ1-3; D call uncertain. Per germline, CDR1 LGHDT and CDR2 YNNKEL (reference sequence). CDR3 length: 17 residues. The CDR3 loop is CASSQLGSRRSENTIYF. For the CDR3, the DNA is TGTGCCAGCAGCCAACTAGGGAGCAGGAGGTCTGAAAACACCATATATTTT.

V gene TRBV2 combines with J gene TRBJ2-7, with 9 bases identical to TRBD2. Losses at the gene ends were 4 bases for V and 2 bases for J; bases not matched to a gene: 6. The CDR3 loop spans 15 amino acids. Germline CDR1 is SNHLY and CDR2 is FYNNEI. The CDR3 region has the DNA TGTGCCAGCAGTGTAGGCGGGGGGGCGGCCTACGAGCAGTACTTC. Its translation is CASSVGGGAAYEQYF.

CDR3 in DNA: TGTGCCAGCAGCTCGACTTGGACTGCGGATGAGCAGTTCTTC. Protein product: CASSSTWTADEQFF. The rearrangement uses TRBV5-8 and TRBJ2-1; D may be TRBD2 (5 bases). Trimming shortened V by 3 bases and J by 8 bases, and 15 bases separated the two germline ends. The CDR3 covers 14 residues. The germline CDR1 and CDR2 sequences are SGHTS and YDEGEE.

This chain connects TRBV5-1 to TRBJ1-1; D gene ambiguous. Trimming removed 6 bases at V and 2 bases at J, with 17 bases between. The CDR3 runs 15 residues. Per germline, CDR1 SGHRS and CDR2 YFSETQ. CDR3 bases: TGCGCCAGCACCCTCGGCGAGAGGGTCAACACTGAAGCTTTCTTT. Translating it yields CASTLGERVNTEAFF.

The J gene is TRBJ1-2, the V gene TRBV24-1; D perhaps matches TRBD1 (5 bases). V lost 3 bases, J lost 4 bases, and 11 bases lay in between. This CDR3 has 14 amino acids. CDR1 and CDR2 (germline): KGHDR, SFDVKD. The chain's CDR3 is CATSDGPGSYGYTF. In DNA form, the CDR3 reads TGTGCCACCAGTGATGGTCCAGGGAGCTATGGCTACACCTTC.

The DNA for the CDR3 is TGTGCCAGCAGTTTAAGGGGGGAGGGGGCGAACTATGGCTACACCTTC. This gives the protein CASSLRGEGANYGYTF. The J gene is TRBJ1-2, the V gene TRBV12-3 or TRBV12-4, with 7 bases matching TRBD1. This CDR3 region has 16 residues. Trimming cost V 2 bases and J 2 bases; bases outside gene matches: 8.

This clonotype was seen just once. The J gene is TRBJ1-4, the V gene TRBV19; D may be TRBD1 (5 bases). With 7 bases removed from V and 4 bases from J, the gap between germline ends came to 25 bases. CDR1 and CDR2 (germline): LNHDA, SQIVND (reference sequence). The CDR3 consists of 18 residues. CDR3 amino acids: CASTGDLEREFGNEKLFF. The CDR3 region has the DNA TGTGCCAGTACCGGGGACCTGGAAAGGGAATTCGGTAATGAAAAACTGTTTTTT.

The chain uses TRBV7-6 and TRBJ2-2; 7 nucleotides agree with TRBD1. The CDR3 is made up of 13 amino acids. Per the germline V gene, CDR1 is SGHVS and CDR2 is FNYEAQ. With 8 bases clipped from V and 7 bases from J, the junction kept 7 bases outside the gene matches. For the CDR3, the DNA is TGTGCCAGCCAGACAGGGTTTGGCGGGGAGCTGTTTTTT. Amino acid sequence: CASQTGFGGELFF.

This clonotype has more than one count but fewer than ten. J is TRBJ2-2 and V is TRBV19; D not certain. V was clipped by 3 bases and J by 5 bases, with 4 bases between them. Germline V lookup: CDR1 LNHDA, CDR2 SQIVND (reference sequence). The CDR3 is 12 amino acids. This chain's CDR3 is CASSIRTGELFF. DNA of the CDR3: TGTGCCAGTAGTATTCGAACCGGGGAGCTGTTTTTT.

The chain recombines TRBV28 with TRBJ2-6; no clear D gene. In germline, CDR1 is MDHEN, CDR2 SYDVKM. The CDR3 is 14 amino acids. V lost 2 bases to trimming and J lost 2 bases, with 4 bases between them. CDR3: CASSLRAGANVLTF. CDR3 nucleotide sequence: TGTGCCAGCAGTTTAAGGGCTGGGGCCAACGTCCTGACTTTC. Supplemented by reference TRBV28 and TRBJ2-6, the full variable domain reads DVKVTQSSRYLVKRTGEKVFLECVQDMDHENMFWYRQDPGLGLRLIYFSYDVKMKEKGDIPEGYSVSREKKERFSLILESASTNQTSMYLCASSLRAGANVLTFGAGSRLTVL.

The rearrangement uses TRBV4-3 and TRBJ1-2, with TRBD1 as a possible D gene (5 bases). Germline lookup yields CDR1 LGHNA and CDR2 YSLEER. The CDR3 runs to 15 residues. V lost 1 base to trimming and J lost 2 bases, with 11 bases between them. In DNA, the CDR3 is TGCGCCAGCAGCCAAGTTGACAGTGGAAACTATGGCTACACCTTC. Translating it yields CASSQVDSGNYGYTF.

This clonotype appeared a single time. The rearrangement links TRBV27 to TRBJ1-5; no clear D gene. The V gene's germline CDR1 is MNHEY and CDR2 SMNVEV (reference sequence). V was trimmed by 3 bases and J by 5 bases, leaving 8 bases between them. The CDR3 extends over 13 amino acids. In DNA, the CDR3 is TGTGCCAGCAGTTTTAGTGGGGATCAGCCCCAGCATTTT. Protein product: CASSFSGDQPQHF.